The entry that follows covers one TCR beta chain sequence. Its antigen is not identified. The V and J ends lost 0 bases and 0 bases respectively, with 12 bases between them. The CDR3 contains 16 residues. Per the germline V gene, CDR1 is SGHRS and CDR2 is YFSETQ. The study drew the donors from its approximately 110-subject validation cohort, separate from the approximately 690-subject first cohort. The sample comes from a study of cytomegalovirus exposure and HLA in healthy donors. Only in-frame clones appear in the TCRdb table, and some are missing; sequencing was by immunoSEQ multiplex PCR. The data show roughly 150,000 clones, approximately 94% seen once. Whole-study findings and limits: Within the 100 to 150 validation repertoires, first-cohort TCR clusters tended to co-occur, according to a later analysis. Overall, around 160 TCR beta chains were annotated as cytomegalovirus-associated. In vitro confirmation showed a few CMV-associated chains to be CMV antigen specific.

Sequenced sample: PBMCs. The chain uses TRBV5-1 and TRBJ1-1, with TRBD1 as a possible D gene (6 bases). The TCR comes from a man between 18 and 35 years old in good health and CMV-seropositive. The CDR3 DNA reads TGCGCCAGCAGCTTGGTCTCAGGGGTACTGAACACTGAAGCTTTCTTT. Amino acid sequence: CASSLVSGVLNTEAFF.